Below, 16 T cell receptor beta chains from the same sample are listed, as sequenced in a study of brain T cells in children with intractable seizures. Sequencing was limited to surgery cases with top T cell transcript signatures in brain tissue. This table comes from immunoSEQ multiplex PCR, and its TCRdb copy is limited to in-frame clones, with some not included. The sample lists fewer than 6,500 clones, about 92% seen once, with roughly 1.9% in the top ten. The sample in question was resected brain tissue, obtained at surgery. These receptors originate from a boy less than two years old with focal cortical dysplasia and intractable seizures.

The chain joins TRBV29-1 to TRBJ2-7; no reliable D call. The CDR3 extends over 12 amino acids. Trimming took 5 bases from V and 3 from J, leaving 11 bases between them. CDR1 SQVTM and CDR2 ANQGSEA come from the germline V gene. The CDR3 region is CSVISTGYEQYF. CDR3 nucleotide sequence: TGCAGCGTTATCAGTACGGGCTACGAGCAGTACTTC.

V is TRBV27 and J is TRBJ2-3; either TRBD1 or TRBD2 may supply D (6 bases each). The CDR3 runs 15 residues. V was cut by 7 bases and J by 3 bases, with 17 bases left in between. Germline loops: CDR1 MNHEY, CDR2 SMNVEV (reference sequence). The CDR3 coding sequence is TGTGCCAGCACCTCGGGGGCCGGACTTACAGATACGCAGTATTTT. It specifies CASTSGAGLTDTQYF.

The rearrangement joins TRBV5-5 to TRBJ1-1; 10 bases match TRBD1. CDR1 and CDR2 from the germline V gene are SGHKS and YYEKEE (reference sequence). CDR3 length: 15 residues. J lost 1 base, V lost 3 bases, and 3 bases had no gene match. The CDR3 DNA reads as TGTGCCAGCAGCTCACGGACAGGGGGGAACACTGAAGCTTTCTTT. Encoded protein: CASSSRTGGNTEAFF.

This sequence joins TRBV12-3 or TRBV12-4 and TRBJ1-2, with a weak D call TRBD1 (5 bases). This CDR3 is built from 12 residues. V lost 6 bases and J lost 4, with 9 bases in between. The CDR3 is CASRWGGYGYTF. The CDR3 nucleotides are TGTGCCAGCAGATGGGGGGGCTATGGCTACACCTTC.

In this sample, this clone turned up a few times. The rearrangement uses TRBV9 and TRBJ2-3; 12 bases are shared with TRBD2. CDR1 is SGDLS, CDR2 YYNGEE, per germline. CDR3 length equals 16 residues. After removal of 0 bases from V and 1 base from J, the junction contained 0 bases not matched to a gene. CDR3 bases: TGTGCCAGCAGCGTAGGACTAGCGGGGGGCACAGATACGCAGTATTTT. Translating it yields CASSVGLAGGTDTQYF.

The chain recombines TRBV10-3 with TRBJ2-5; 7 bases match TRBD2. The V segment lost 10 bases and the J segment 3 bases; nucleotides outside the gene matches: 11. The CDR3 extends over 14 amino acids. Germline CDR1 and CDR2: ENHRY and SYGVKD. CDR3 bases: TGTGCCACGGGCGAGACTAGCCCCGAAGAGACCCAGTACTTC. Protein product: CATGETSPEETQYF.

The chain uses TRBV2 and TRBJ2-1; the match to TRBD2 covers 9 bases. The CDR3 is made up of 15 amino acids. Germline V gives CDR1 SNHLY, CDR2 FYNNEI. Unmatched junction bases numbered 10, after V lost 7 bases and J lost 6 bases. CDR3 sequence reads: CASNVGTSFLNEQFF. CDR3 nucleotides: TGTGCCAGCAACGTCGGGACTAGCTTTCTCAATGAGCAGTTCTTC.

A single count supports this clone. The chain has TRBV9 and TRBJ2-2, with 9 bases identical to TRBD1. V trimming: 3 bases; J trimming: 5 bases; junction bases outside the gene matches: 11. CDR1 and CDR2 from the germline V gene are SGDLS and YYNGEE. CDR3 length equals 17 residues. CDR3 loop: CASSDLPQGAYTGELFF. CDR3 DNA: TGTGCCAGCAGCGACCTTCCACAGGGGGCGTATACCGGGGAGCTGTTTTTT.

This chain joins TRBV5-1 and TRBJ2-7; 15 nucleotides line up with TRBD2. Looked up from germline, CDR1 is SGHRS and CDR2 is YFSETQ. The J segment lost 2 bases and the V segment lost 4 bases, leaving 7 bases of the junction unmatched. This CDR3 region has 17 residues. The CDR3 bases are TGCGCCAGCAGCACCGGGACTAGCGGGGGGAAAACCTACGAGCAGTACTTC. Its protein is CASSTGTSGGKTYEQYF.

The chain has TRBV7-3 and TRBJ2-1; 14 positions agree with TRBD2. V lost 1 base, J lost 6 bases, and 8 bases stayed unmatched. Per the germline V gene, CDR1 is SGHTA and CDR2 is FQGTGA. This CDR3 contains 18 residues. This CDR3 reads CASSLNSPGTSGSNEQFF. In DNA form, the CDR3 reads TGTGCCAGCAGCTTAAATTCACCCGGGACTAGCGGGAGCAATGAGCAGTTCTTC.

The CDR3 protein is CARSLEGEDSPLHF. The CDR3 nucleotides are TGTGCCAGAAGCTTGGAGGGGGAGGATTCACCCCTCCACTTT. The chain is built from TRBV5-3 and TRBJ1-6; a possible D gene is TRBD1 (6 bases). Being an ORF, TRBV5-3 has a function that is uncertain. Trimming took 0 bases from V and 8 from J, leaving 9 bases between them. The CDR3 has 14 amino acids.

The chain couples TRBV6-6 to TRBJ2-3; D gene unclear. CDR1 and CDR2 (germline): MNHNY, SVGAGI (reference sequence). V lost 5 bases and J 3 bases, leaving 18 bases between the germline ends. The CDR3 is 16 amino acids. This chain's CDR3 is CASSPTGPFGTDTQYF. The CDR3 region has the DNA TGTGCCAGCAGTCCCACCGGACCATTTGGGACAGATACGCAGTATTTT.

The V gene is TRBV21-1, the J gene TRBJ2-5. TRBV21-1 is tagged as a pseudogene. This CDR3 contains 14 residues. CDR3 loop: CASSKRSYQETQYF. CDR3 bases: TGTGCCAGCAGCAAACGATCGTACCAAGAGACCCAGTACTTC.

The chain has TRBV6-5 and TRBJ1-4; 7 positions match TRBD1. V was pared by 0 bases and J by 8 bases, with 3 bases of the junction left unmatched. Germline values: CDR1 MNHEY, CDR2 SVGAGI. This CDR3 is built from 14 residues. This chain's CDR3 is CASSYSGGEEKLFF. In DNA, the CDR3 is TGTGCCAGCAGTTACTCAGGGGGCGAGGAAAAACTGTTTTTT.

The rearrangement links TRBV15 to TRBJ2-2, with D possibly matching TRBD1 (8 bases). CDR3 length: 14 residues. V was pared by 5 bases and J by 4 bases, with 11 bases between. Germline assignment: CDR1 LNHNV and CDR2 YYDKDF (reference sequence). DNA for the CDR3: TGTGCCACCAGCCACAGGGGGGGCACCGGGGAGCTGTTTTTT. This codes for CATSHRGGTGELFF.

The rearrangement joins TRBV9 to TRBJ2-7; 10 bases align to TRBD1. Trimming at V came to 4 bases and at J to 2 bases, leaving 6 bases not matched to a gene. The CDR3 loop spans 15 amino acids. Germline CDR1 and CDR2: SGDLS and YYNGEE. The chain's CDR3 is CASSPSTGGPYEQYF. As DNA, the CDR3 is TGTGCCAGCAGCCCATCGACAGGGGGCCCCTACGAGCAGTACTTC.